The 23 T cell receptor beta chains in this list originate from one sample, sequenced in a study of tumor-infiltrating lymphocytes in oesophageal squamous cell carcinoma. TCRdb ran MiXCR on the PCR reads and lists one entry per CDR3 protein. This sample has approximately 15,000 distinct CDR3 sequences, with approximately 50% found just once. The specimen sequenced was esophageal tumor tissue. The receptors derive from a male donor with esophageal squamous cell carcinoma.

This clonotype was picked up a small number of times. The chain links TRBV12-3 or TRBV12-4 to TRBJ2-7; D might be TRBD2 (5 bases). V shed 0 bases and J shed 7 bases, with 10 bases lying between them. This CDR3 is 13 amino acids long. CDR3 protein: CASSLAVRREQYF. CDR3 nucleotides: TGTGCCAGCAGTTTAGCAGTTCGGAGGGAGCAGTACTTC.

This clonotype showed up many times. The DNA for the CDR3 is TGTGCCAGCAGCAGCGGACTAGTTGGGTACAATGAGCAGTTCTTC. Protein sequence: CASSSGLVGYNEQFF. The rearrangement joins TRBV7-2 to TRBJ2-1, with 7 bases lining up with TRBD2. Germline trimming cut 5 bases from V and 4 bases from J; bases unmatched to any gene: 8. CDR1 and CDR2 from the germline V gene are SGHTA and FQGNSA. The CDR3 runs to 15 residues.

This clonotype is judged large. The CDR3 nucleotides read TGTGCCAGCAGCTTAGTTAGGTACGAGCAGTACTTC. Translation: CASSLVRYEQYF. V gene TRBV7-2 combines with J gene TRBJ2-7; D is undetermined. V was trimmed by 1 base and J by 4 bases, leaving 5 bases between them. The germline V gene has CDR1 SGHTA and CDR2 FQGNSA. CDR3 length equals 12 residues. The full variable domain, with the rest looked up from reference TRBV7-2 and TRBJ2-7, is GAGVSQSPSNKVTEKGKDVELRCDPISGHTALYWYRQSLGQGLEFLIYFQGNSAPDKSGLPSDRFSAERTGGSVSTLTIQRTQQEDSAVYLCASSLVRYEQYFGPGTRLTVT.

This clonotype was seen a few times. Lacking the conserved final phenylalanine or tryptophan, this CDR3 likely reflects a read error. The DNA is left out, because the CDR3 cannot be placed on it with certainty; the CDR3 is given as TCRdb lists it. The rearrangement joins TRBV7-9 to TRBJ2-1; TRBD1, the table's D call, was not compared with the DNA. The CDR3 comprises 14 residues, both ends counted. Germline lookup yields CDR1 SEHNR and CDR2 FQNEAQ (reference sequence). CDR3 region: CASSTGVGGYTFGS.

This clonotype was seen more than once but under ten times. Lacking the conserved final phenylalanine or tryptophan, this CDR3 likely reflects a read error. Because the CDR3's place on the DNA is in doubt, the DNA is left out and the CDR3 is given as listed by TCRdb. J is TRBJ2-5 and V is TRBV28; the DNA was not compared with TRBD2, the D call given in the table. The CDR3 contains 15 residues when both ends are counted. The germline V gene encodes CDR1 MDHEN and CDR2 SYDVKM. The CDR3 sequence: CASSLERNRGYTFGS.

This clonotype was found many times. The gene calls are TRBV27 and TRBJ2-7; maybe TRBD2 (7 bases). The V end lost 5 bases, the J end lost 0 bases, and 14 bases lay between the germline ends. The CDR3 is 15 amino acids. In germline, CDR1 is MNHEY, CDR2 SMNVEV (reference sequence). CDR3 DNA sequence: TGTGCCAGCAGTCGGAGGGGGGGCTACTCCTACGAGCAGTACTTC. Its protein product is CASSRRGGYSYEQYF.

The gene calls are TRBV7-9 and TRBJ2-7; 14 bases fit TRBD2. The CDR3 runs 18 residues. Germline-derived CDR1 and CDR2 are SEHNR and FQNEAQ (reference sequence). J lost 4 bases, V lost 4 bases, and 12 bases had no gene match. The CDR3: CASSSLGTSGSLRYEQYF. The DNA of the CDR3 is TGTGCCAGCAGCTCATTGGGGACTAGCGGGAGCTTACGATACGAGCAGTACTTC.

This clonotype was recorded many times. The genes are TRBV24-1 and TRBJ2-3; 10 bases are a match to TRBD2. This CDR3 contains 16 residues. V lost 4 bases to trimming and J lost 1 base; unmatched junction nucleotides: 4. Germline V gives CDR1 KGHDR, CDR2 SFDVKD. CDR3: CATSDAGTSGTDTQYF. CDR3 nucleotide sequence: TGTGCCACCAGTGACGCCGGGACTAGCGGCACAGATACGCAGTATTTT.

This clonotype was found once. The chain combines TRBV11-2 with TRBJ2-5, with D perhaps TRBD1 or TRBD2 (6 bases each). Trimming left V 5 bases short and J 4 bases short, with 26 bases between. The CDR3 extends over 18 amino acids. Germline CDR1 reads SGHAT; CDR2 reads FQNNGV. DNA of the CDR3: TGTGCCAGCAGCCTACGTCCGGGGGCGAAAGGGGTTTTAGAGACCCAGTACTTC. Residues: CASSLRPGAKGVLETQYF.

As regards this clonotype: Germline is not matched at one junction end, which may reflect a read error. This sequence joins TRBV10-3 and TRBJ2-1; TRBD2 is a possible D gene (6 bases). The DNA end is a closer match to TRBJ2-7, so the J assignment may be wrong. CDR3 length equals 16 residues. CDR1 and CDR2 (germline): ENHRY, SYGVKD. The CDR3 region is CTIGGRQRTMVDTQYF. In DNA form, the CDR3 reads TGTACCATCGGTGGGAGGCAGCGAACGATGGTAGATACGCAGTACTTC.

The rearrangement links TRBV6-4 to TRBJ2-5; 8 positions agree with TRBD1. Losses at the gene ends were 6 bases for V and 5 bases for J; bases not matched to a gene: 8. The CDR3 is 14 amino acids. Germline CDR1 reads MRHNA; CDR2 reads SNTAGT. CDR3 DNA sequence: TGTGCCAGCAGCTCCGACAGGGGTTGGGAGACCCAGTACTTC. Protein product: CASSSDRGWETQYF.

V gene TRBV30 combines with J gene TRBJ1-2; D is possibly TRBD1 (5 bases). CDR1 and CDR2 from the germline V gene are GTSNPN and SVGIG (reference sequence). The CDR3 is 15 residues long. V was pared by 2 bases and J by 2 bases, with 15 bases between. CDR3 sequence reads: CAWSPRQGLNYGYTF. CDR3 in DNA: TGTGCCTGGAGTCCGAGGCAGGGTCTGAACTATGGCTACACCTTC. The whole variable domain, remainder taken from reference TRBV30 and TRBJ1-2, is SQTIHQWPATLVQPVGSPLSLECTVEGTSNPNLYWYRQAAGRGLQLLFYSVGIGQISSEVPQNLSASRPQDRQFILSSKKLLLSDSGFYLCAWSPRQGLNYGYTFGSGTRLTVV.

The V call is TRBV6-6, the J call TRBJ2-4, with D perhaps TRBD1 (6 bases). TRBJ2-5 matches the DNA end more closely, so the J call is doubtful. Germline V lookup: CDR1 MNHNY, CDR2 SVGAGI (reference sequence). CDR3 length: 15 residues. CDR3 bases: TGTGCCAGCAGTCGCACAGGGAACGGCCAAGAGACCCAGTACTTC. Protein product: CASSRTGNGQETQYF.

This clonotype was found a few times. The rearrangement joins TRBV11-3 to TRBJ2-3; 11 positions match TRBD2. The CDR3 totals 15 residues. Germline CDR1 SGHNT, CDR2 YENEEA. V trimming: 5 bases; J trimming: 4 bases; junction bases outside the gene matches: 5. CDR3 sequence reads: CASSPGLADSDTQYF. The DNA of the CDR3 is TGTGCCAGCAGCCCGGGACTAGCGGATTCAGATACGCAGTATTTT. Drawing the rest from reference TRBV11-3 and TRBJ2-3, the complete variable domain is EAGVVQSPRYKIIEKKQPVAFWCNPISGHNTLYWYLQNLGQGPELLIRYENEEAVDDSQLPKDRFSAERLKGVDSTLKIQPAELGDSAVYLCASSPGLADSDTQYFGPGTRLTVL.

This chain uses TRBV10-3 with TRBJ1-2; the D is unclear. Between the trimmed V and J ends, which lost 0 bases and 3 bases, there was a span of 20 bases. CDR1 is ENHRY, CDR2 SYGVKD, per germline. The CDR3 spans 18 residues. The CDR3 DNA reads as TGTGCCATCAGTGAGTCGGTCCACGGTTCTATGGAGGACTATGGCTACACCTTC. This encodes CAISESVHGSMEDYGYTF.

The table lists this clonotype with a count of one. CDR3 in amino acids: CDSSLESGEPYNEQFF. CDR3 nucleotides: TGTGATAGCAGCTTAGAATCGGGGGAGCCCTACAATGAGCAGTTCTTC. This chain connects TRBV7-6 to TRBJ2-3, with D maybe TRBD2 (6 bases). The end of the DNA aligns better with TRBJ2-1, so the J call may be wrong. Germline V lookup: CDR1 SGHVS, CDR2 FNYEAQ. The CDR3 is 16 amino acids.

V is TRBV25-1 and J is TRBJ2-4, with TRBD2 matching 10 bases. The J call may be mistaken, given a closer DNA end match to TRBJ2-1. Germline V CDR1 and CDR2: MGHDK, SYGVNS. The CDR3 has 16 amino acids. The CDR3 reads CASSPFQREGPNEQFF. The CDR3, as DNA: TGTGCCAGCAGTCCATTCCAGCGGGAGGGCCCCAATGAGCAGTTCTTC.

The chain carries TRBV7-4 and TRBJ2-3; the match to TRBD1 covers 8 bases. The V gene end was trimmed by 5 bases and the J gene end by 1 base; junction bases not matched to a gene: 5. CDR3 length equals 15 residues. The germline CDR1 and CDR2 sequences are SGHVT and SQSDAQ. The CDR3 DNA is TGTGCCAGCAGCCCGCAGGGACAGGGCACAGATACGCAGTATTTT. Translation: CASSPQGQGTDTQYF.

CDR3 DNA: TGTGCCAGCAGTTTCTGGGGCGGGAGCTCCTTCAATGAGCAGTACTTC. This encodes CASSFWGGSSFNEQYF. The chain has TRBV27 and TRBJ2-3; 7 bases map to TRBD2. The DNA end favors TRBJ2-7, so the J call may be wrong. CDR1 is MNHEY, CDR2 SMNVEV, per germline (reference sequence). The length of the CDR3 is 16 residues.

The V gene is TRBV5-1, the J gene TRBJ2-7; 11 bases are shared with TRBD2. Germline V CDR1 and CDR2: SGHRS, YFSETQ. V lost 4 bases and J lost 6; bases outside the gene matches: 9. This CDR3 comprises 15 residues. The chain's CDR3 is CASSPGTSGWGEQYF. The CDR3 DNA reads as TGCGCCAGCAGCCCTGGGACTAGCGGTTGGGGCGAGCAGTACTTC.

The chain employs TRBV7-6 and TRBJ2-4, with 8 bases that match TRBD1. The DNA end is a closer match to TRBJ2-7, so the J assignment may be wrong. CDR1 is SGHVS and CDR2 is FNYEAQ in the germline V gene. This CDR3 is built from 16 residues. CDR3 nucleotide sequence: TGTGCCAGCAGCCGTGACAGGGGCTTAGCCTCCTACGAGCAGTACTTC. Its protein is CASSRDRGLASYEQYF.

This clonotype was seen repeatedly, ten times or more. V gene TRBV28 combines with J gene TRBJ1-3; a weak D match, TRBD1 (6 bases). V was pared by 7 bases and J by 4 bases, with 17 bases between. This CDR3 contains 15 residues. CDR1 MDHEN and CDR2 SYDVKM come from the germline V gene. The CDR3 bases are TGTGCCAGCACCACAGGGTTCTCCCTCGGAAACACCATATATTTT. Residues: CASTTGFSLGNTIYF.

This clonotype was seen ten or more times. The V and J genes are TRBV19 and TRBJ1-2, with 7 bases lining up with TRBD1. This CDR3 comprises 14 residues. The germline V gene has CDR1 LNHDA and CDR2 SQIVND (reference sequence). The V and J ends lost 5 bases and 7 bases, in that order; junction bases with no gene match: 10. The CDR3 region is CASSPGGTALGYTF. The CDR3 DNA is TGTGCCAGTAGTCCAGGGGGGACAGCCCTTGGCTACACCTTC.